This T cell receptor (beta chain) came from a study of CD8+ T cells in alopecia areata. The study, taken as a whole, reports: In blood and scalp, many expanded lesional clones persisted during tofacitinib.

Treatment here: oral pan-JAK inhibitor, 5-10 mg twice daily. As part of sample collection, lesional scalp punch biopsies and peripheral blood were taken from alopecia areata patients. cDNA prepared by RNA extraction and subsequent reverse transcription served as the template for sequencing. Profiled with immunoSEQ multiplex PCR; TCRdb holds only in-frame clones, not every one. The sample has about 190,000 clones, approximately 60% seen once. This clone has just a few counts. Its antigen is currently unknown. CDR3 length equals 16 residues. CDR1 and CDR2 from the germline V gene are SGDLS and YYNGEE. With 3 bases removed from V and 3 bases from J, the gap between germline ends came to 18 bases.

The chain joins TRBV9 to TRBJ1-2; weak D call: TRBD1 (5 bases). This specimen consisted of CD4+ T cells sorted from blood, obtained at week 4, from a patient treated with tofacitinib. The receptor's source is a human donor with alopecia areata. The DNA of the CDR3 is TGTGCCAGCAGCGCGATGAGGACACCATTATACTATGGCTACACCTTC. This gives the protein CASSAMRTPLYYGYTF.